Detailed here is one T cell receptor (beta chain). The sample is drawn from a study of cytomegalovirus exposure and HLA in healthy donors. PCR was performed using 60 Vbeta and 13 Jbeta primers. Measured with immunoSEQ multiplex PCR; TCRdb has only the in-frame clones, and not every one. The sample has some 120,000 clones, roughly three quarters seen once. Germline loops: CDR1 SGHTS, CDR2 YDEGEE. V lost 4 bases and J lost 3, with 23 bases in between. The CDR3 consists of 18 residues. Sequenced sample: PBMCs. This sequence joins TRBV5-8 and TRBJ1-3; the D gene is possibly TRBD1 (6 bases). This sequence originates from a woman younger than 30 in good health and CMV-seropositive. In nucleotides, the CDR3 is TGTGCCAGCAGCCGGTTCGGCCGGACAGCCGTTTTTGGAAACACCATATATTTT. Its protein is CASSRFGRTAVFGNTIYF.